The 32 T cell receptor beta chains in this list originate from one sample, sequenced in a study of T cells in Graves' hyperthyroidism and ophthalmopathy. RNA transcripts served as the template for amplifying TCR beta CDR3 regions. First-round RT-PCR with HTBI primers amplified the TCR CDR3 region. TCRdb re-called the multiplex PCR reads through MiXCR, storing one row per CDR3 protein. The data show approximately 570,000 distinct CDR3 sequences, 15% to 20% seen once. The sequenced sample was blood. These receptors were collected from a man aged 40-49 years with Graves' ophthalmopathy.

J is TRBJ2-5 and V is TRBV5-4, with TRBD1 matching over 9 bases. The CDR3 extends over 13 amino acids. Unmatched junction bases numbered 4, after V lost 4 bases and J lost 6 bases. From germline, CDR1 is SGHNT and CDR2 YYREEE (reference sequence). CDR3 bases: TGTGCCAGCAGCGTGGACAGGGGACAGACCCAGTACTTC. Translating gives CASSVDRGQTQYF.

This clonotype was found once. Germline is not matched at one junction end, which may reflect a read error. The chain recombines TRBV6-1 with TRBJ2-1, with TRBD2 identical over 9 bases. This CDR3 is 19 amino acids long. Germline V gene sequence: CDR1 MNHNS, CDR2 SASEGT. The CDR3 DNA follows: TGTGCCAGCGGTGAGGTGGCGGGGGGCGGGGGGGGGTACAAAAATGAGCAGTTCTTC. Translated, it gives CASGEVAGGGGGYKNEQFF.

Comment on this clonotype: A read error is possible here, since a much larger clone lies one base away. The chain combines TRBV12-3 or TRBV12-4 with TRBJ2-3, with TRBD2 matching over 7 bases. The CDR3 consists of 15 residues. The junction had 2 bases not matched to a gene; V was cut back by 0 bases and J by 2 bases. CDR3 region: CASSLARGVTDTQYF. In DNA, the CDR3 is TGTGCCAGCAGTTTAGCTCGGGGGGTCACAGATACGCAGTATTTT.

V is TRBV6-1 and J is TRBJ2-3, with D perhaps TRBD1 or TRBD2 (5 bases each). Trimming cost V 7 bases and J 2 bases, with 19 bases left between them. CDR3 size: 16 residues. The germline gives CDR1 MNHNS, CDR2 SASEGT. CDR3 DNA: TGTGCCAGCAACCCGAGATGGATCGGGGCCACAGATACGCAGTATTTT. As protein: CASNPRWIGATDTQYF.

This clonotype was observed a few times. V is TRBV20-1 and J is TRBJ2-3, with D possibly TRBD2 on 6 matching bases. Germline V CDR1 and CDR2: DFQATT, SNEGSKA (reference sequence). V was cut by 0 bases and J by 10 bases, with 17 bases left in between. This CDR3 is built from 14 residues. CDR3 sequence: CSARDTGEGTSQYF. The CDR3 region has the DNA TGCAGTGCTAGAGATACCGGTGAGGGGACTTCGCAGTATTTT.

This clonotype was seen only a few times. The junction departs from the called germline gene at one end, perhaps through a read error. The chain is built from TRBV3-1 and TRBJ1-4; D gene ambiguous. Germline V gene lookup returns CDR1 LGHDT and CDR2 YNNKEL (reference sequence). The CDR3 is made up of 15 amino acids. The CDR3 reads CASSQFVAINEELFF. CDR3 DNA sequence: TGTGCCAGCAGCCAATTTGTAGCGATTAATGAAGAACTGTTTTTT. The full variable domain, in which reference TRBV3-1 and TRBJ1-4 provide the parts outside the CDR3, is DTAVSQTPKYLVTQMGNDKSIKCEQNLGHDTMYWYKQDSKKFLKIMFSYNNKELIINETVPNRFSPKSPDKAHLNLHINSLELGDSAVYFCASSQFVAINEELFFGSGTQLSVL.

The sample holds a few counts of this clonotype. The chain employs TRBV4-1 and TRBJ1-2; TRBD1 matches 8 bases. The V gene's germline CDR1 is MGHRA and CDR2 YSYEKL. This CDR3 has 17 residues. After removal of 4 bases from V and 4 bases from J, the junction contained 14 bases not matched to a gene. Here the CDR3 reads CASSPRLHGTGSYGYTF. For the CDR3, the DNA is TGCGCCAGCAGCCCTCGATTGCACGGGACAGGAAGCTATGGCTACACCTTC.

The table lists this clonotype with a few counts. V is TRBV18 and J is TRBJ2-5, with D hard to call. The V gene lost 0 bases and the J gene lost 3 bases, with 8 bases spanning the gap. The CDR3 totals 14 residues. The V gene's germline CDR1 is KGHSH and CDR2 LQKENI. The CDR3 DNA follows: TGTGCCAGCTCACCACCGAATAGGGAAGAGACCCAGTACTTC. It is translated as CASSPPNREETQYF.

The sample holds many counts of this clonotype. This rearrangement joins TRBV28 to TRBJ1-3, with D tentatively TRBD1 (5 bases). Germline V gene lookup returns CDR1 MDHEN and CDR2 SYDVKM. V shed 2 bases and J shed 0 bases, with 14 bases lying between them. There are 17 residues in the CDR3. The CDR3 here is CASSLIAGGTSGNTIYF. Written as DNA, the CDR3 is TGTGCCAGCAGTTTAATAGCGGGGGGAACCTCTGGAAACACCATATATTTT.

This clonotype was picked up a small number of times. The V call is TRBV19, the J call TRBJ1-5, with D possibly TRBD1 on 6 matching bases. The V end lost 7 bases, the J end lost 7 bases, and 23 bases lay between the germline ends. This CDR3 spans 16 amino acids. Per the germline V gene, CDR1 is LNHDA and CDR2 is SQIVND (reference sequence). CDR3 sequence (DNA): TGTGCCAGTACTCATAGCGGAGGGGGGGGAGGACAGCCCCAGCATTTT. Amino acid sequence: CASTHSGGGGGQPQHF.

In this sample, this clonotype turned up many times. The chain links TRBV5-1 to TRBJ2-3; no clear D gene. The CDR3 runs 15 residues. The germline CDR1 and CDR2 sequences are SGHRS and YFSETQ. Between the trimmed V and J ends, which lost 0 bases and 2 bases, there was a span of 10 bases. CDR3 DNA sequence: TGCGCCAGCAGCTTGGAGGCCACATCCACAGATACGCAGTATTTT. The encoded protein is CASSLEATSTDTQYF.

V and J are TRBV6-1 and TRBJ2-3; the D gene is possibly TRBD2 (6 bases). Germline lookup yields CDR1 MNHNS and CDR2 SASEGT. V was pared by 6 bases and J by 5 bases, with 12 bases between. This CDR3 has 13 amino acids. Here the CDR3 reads CASRTWGEDTQYF. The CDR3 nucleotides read TGTGCCAGCAGGACATGGGGGGAAGATACGCAGTATTTT.

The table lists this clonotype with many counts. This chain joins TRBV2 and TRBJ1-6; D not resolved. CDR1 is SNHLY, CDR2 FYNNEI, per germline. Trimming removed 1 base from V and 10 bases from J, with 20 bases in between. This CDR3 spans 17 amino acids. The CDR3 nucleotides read TGTGCCAGCAGTGAAGGAAGGGTGGCTGCCTTGAGGTCACCCCTCCACTTT. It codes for CASSEGRVAALRSPLHF.

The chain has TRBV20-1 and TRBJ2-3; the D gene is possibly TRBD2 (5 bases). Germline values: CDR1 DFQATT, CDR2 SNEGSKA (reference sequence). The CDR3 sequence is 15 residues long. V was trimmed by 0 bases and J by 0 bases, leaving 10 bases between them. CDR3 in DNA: TGCAGTGCTAGAGACACAGCGGCTAGCACAGATACGCAGTATTTT. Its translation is CSARDTAASTDTQYF.

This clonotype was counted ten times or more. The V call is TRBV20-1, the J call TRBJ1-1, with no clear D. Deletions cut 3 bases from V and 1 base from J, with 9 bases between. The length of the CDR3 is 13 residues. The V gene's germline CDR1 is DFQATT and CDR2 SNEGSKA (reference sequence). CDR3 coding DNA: TGCAGTGCTAGTTTTACGGGGAACACTGAAGCTTTCTTT. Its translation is CSASFTGNTEAFF.

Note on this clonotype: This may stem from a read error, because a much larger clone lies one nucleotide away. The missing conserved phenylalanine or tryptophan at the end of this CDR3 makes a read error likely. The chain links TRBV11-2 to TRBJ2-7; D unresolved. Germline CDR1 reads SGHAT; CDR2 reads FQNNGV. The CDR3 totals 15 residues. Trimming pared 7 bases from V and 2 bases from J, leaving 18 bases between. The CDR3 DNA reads TGTGCCAGCATTCCCGGATGGGGATTGGCCTACGAGCAGTACCTC. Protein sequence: CASIPGWGLAYEQYL.

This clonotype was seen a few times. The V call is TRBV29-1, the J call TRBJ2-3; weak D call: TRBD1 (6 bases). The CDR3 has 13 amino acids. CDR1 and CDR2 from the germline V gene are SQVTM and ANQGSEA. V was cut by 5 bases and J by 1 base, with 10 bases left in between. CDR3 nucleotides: TGCAGCGTTACCCGACAGGGCACAGATACGCAGTATTTT. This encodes CSVTRQGTDTQYF.

The DNA for the CDR3 is TGTGCCAGCAGCTTAGGACAGTTCAACTATGGCTACACCTTC. It is translated as CASSLGQFNYGYTF. This chain connects TRBV7-9 to TRBJ1-2; the D gene is possibly TRBD1 (5 bases). The germline CDR1 and CDR2 sequences are SEHNR and FQNEAQ (reference sequence). The CDR3 loop spans 14 amino acids. V was shortened by 1 base and J by 2 bases, with 8 bases between the two germline ends.

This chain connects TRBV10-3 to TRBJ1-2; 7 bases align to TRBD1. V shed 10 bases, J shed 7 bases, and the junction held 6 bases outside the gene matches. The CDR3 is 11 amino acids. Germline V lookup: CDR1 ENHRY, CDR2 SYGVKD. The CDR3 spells CATGGWGGYTF. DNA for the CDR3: TGTGCCACAGGGGGTTGGGGTGGCTACACCTTC.

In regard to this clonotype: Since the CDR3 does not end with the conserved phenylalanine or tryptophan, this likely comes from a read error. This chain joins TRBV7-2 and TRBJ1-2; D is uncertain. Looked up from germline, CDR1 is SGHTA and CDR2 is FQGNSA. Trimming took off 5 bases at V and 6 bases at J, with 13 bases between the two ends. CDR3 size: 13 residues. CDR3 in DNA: TGTGCCAGCAGCCCATCACCAGGCAATGGCTACACCCTC. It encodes CASSPSPGNGYTL.

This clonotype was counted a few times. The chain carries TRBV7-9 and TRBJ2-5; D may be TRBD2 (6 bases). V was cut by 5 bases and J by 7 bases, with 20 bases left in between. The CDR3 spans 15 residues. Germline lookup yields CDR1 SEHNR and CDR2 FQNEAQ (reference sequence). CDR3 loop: CASSPLELAGGTQYF. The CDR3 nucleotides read TGTGCCAGCAGCCCCCTCGAACTAGCCGGCGGGACCCAGTACTTC.

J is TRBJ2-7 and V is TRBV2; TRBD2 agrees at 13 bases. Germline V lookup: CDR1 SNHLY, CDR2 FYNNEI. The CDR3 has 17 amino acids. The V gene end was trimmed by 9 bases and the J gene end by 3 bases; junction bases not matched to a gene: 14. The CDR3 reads CASRQMGLAGSFYEQYF. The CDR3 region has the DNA TGTGCCAGTCGTCAAATGGGACTAGCGGGGTCCTTCTACGAGCAGTACTTC.

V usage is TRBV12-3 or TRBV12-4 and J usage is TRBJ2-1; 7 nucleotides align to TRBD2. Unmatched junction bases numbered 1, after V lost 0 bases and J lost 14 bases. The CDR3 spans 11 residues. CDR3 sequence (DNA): TGTGCCAGCAGTTTAGCGGGAGGGGAGTTCTTC. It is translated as CASSLAGGEFF.

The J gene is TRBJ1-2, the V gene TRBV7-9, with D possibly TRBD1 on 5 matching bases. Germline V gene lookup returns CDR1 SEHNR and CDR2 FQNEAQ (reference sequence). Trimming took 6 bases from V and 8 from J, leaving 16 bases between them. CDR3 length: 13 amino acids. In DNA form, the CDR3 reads TGTGCCAGCAGTCCAGTGGGGGGGAACGGCTACACCTTC. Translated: CASSPVGGNGYTF.

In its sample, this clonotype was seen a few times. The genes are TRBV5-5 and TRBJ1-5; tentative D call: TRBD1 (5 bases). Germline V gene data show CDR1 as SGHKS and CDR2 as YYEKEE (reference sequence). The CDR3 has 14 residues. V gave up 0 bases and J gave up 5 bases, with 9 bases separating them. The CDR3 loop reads CASSLVWGDQPQHF. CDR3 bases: TGTGCCAGCAGCTTGGTCTGGGGCGATCAGCCCCAGCATTTT.

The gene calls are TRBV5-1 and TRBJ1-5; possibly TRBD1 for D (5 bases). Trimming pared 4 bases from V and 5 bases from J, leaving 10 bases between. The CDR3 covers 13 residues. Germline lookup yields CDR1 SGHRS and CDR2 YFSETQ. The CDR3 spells CASSPGDHQPQHF. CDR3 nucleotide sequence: TGCGCCAGCAGCCCCGGGGACCATCAGCCCCAGCATTTT. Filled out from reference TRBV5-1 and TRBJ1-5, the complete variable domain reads KAGVTQTPRYLIKTRGQQVTLSCSPISGHRSVSWYQQTPGQGLQFLFEYFSETQRNKGNFPGRFSGRQFSNSRSEMNVSTLELGDSALYLCASSPGDHQPQHFGDGTRLSIL.

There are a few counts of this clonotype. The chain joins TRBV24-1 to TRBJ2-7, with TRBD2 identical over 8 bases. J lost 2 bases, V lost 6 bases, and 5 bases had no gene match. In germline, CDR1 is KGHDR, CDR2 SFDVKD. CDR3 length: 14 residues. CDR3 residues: CATSSTSGAYEQYF. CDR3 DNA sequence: TGTGCCACCAGTTCCACTAGCGGAGCCTACGAGCAGTACTTC.

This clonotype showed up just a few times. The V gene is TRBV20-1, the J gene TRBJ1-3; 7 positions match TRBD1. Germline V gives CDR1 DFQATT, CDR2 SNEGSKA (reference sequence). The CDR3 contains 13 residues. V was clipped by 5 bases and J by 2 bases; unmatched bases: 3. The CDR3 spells CSALDRAGNTIYF. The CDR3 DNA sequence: TGCAGTGCTCTAGACAGGGCTGGAAACACCATATATTTT.

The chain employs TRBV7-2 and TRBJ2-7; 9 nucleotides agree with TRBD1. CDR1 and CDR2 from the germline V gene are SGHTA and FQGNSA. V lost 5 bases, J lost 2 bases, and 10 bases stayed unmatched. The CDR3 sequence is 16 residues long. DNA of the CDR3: TGTGCCAGCAGCCAAGGGTCCGGGACAGGGACCTACGAGCAGTACTTC. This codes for CASSQGSGTGTYEQYF. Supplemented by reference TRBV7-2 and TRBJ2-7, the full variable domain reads GAGVSQSPSNKVTEKGKDVELRCDPISGHTALYWYRQSLGQGLEFLIYFQGNSAPDKSGLPSDRFSAERTGGSVSTLTIQRTQQEDSAVYLCASSQGSGTGTYEQYFGPGTRLTVT.

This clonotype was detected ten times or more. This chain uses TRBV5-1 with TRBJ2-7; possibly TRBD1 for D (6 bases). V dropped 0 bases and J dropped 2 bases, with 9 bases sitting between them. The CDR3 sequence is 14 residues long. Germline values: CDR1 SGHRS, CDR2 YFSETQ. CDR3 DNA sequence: TGCGCCAGCAGCTTGGACGCAGGGGCCTACGAGCAGTACTTC. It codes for CASSLDAGAYEQYF.

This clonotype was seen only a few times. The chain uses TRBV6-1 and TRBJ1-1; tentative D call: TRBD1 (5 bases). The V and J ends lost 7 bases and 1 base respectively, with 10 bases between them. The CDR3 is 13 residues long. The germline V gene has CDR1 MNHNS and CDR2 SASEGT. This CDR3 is CASTWGKNTEAFF. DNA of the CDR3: TGTGCCAGCACATGGGGGAAGAACACTGAAGCTTTCTTT.

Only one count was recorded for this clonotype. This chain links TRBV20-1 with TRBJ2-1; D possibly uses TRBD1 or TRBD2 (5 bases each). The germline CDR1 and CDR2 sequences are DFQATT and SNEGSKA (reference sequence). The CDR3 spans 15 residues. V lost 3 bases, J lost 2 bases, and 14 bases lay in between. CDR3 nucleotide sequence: TGCAGTGCTAGGAGGGGTGCCACCACCTACAATGAGCAGTTCTTC. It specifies CSARRGATTYNEQFF.